These T cell receptor beta chains were read from a single sample in a study of human CD8 memory T cell subsets. For each CDR3 protein, TCRdb gives one entry from its re-call of the 5' RACE reads, without DNA. In all, the sample yields some 10,000 distinct CDR3 sequences. Sequencing was carried out using CD8+ T cells from PBMCs. These receptors were obtained from a human donor in good health. Each CDR3 is given with its conserved first and last residue. The size field is filled for only some rows; it gives once, few, many or a size class.

J gene | clone size | V gene | CDR3 protein
TRBJ2-1 | . | TRBV7-9 | CASSPGLAGGSPYNEQFF
TRBJ2-7 | . | TRBV10-3 | CAISESRSNEQYF
TRBJ2-7 | . | TRBV7-9 | CASSGWTEGSAYEQYF
TRBJ1-1 | . | TRBV7-9 | CASSRSFDIPEAFF
TRBJ1-1 | . | TRBV7-6 | CASSLYAKVGLSSNTEAFF
TRBJ2-2 | . | TRBV7-9 | CASSLEKIGELFF
TRBJ1-5 | medium-sized | TRBV7-9 | CASSETGGENQPQHF
TRBJ2-5 | . | TRBV5-6 | CASSPNPGLAGSETQYF
TRBJ2-7 | medium-sized | TRBV20-1 | CSARTSGAGYEQYF
TRBJ2-2 | medium-sized | TRBV5-6 | CASSLGPNTGELFF
TRBJ1-5 | . | TRBV27 | CASSLYRPWEGNQPQHF
TRBJ2-1 | . | TRBV7-9 | CASSSPLGYNEQFF
TRBJ1-2 | . | TRBV27 | CASSPSTGTSVYGYTF
TRBJ2-7 | . | TRBV15 | CATSRDRGWSNYEQYF
TRBJ2-5 | . | TRBV5-6 | CASSLAAGKKTQYF
TRBJ2-4 | . | TRBV20-1 | CSARAPDRVQGLAKNIQYF
TRBJ2-4 | . | TRBV20-1 | CSADDPWGQAKNIQYF
TRBJ1-2 | . | TRBV29-1 | CSVGPTGNLYGYTF
TRBJ2-5 | . | TRBV7-2 | CASSTGRRVAETQYF
TRBJ2-1 | . | TRBV9 | CASSVAGSGINYNEQFF
TRBJ1-5 | . | TRBV5-5 | CASSLVTGDDQPQHF
TRBJ2-7 | . | TRBV27 | CASSLAGRNREQYF
TRBJ2-7 | . | TRBV20-1 | CSARGDRDVPYEQYF
TRBJ1-5 | . | TRBV4-3 | CASSQELRGSNQPQHF
TRBJ1-5 | . | TRBV2 | CASSDGHVARPQHF
TRBJ1-2 | . | TRBV28 | CASSLKDRGKDLDYGYTF
TRBJ2-7 | . | TRBV9 | CGRHCLRSEQYF
TRBJ2-1 | . | TRBV29-1 | CSVGGSPSGEQFF
TRBJ1-5 | . | TRBV28 | CASRSNSDTNQPQHF
TRBJ2-1 | . | TRBV4-2 | CASSQEQAREQFF
TRBJ2-3 | . | TRBV7-2 | CASSPDRGSLDTQYF
TRBJ2-1 | medium-sized | TRBV5-4 | CASSPPLNSDFEQFF
TRBJ1-1 | . | TRBV6-5 | CASSYGGQNTEAFF
TRBJ1-5 | . | TRBV6-2/TRBV6-3 | CASTSGVGNQPQHF
TRBJ2-1 | . | TRBV14 | CASSHVEAYNEQFF
TRBJ2-1 | medium-sized | TRBV7-9 | CASNGGGVGEQFF
TRBJ2-4 | . | TRBV7-2 | CASSLDHTRTAKNIQYF
TRBJ1-2 | . | TRBV5-4 | CASSQGSLGGYTF
TRBJ1-1 | . | TRBV18 | CASSPETEAFF
TRBJ2-5 | medium-sized | TRBV7-9 | CASSLVTGGLQETQYF
TRBJ2-5 | . | TRBV7-8 | CASSLVQRERVQETQYF
TRBJ1-2 | . | TRBV15 | CATSDDMLSPYGYTF